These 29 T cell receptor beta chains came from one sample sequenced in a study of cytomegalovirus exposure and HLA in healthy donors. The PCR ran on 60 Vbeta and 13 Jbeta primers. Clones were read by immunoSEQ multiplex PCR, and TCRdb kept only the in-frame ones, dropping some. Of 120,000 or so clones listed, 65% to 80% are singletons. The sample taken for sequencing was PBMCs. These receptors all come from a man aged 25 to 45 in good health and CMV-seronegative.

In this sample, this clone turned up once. The CDR3 bases are TGCGCCAGCAGCTTGGCCGTCGCGGGAGGACAAGAGACCCAGTACTTC. This codes for CASSLAVAGGQETQYF. V and J are TRBV5-1 and TRBJ2-5, with 8 positions matching TRBD2. The CDR3 loop spans 16 amino acids. J lost 2 bases, V lost 0 bases, and 6 bases had no gene match. Germline V gene sequence: CDR1 SGHRS, CDR2 YFSETQ.

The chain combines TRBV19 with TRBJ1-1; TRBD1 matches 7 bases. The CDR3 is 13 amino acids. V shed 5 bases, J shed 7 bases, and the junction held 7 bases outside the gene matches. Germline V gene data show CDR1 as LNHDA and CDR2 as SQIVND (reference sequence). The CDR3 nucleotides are TGTGCCAGTAGTTTGATTGGGACAGTTGAAGCTTTCTTT. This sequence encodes CASSLIGTVEAFF. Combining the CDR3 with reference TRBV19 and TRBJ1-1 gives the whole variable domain DGGITQSPKYLFRKEGQNVTLSCEQNLNHDAMYWYRQDPGQGLRLIYYSQIVNDFQKGDIAEGYSVSREKKESFPLTVTSAQKNPTAFYLCASSLIGTVEAFFGQGTRLTVV.

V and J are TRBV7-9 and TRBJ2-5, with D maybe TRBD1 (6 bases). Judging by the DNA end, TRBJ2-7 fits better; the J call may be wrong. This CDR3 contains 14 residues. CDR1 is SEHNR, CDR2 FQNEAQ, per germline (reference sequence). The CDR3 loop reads CASRGAGAIYEQYF. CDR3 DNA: TGTGCCAGCAGGGGGGCCGGGGCCATCTACGAGCAGTACTTC.

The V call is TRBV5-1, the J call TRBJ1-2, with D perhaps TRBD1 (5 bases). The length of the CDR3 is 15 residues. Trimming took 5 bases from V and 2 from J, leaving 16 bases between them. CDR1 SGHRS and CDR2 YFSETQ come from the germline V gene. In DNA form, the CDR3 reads TGCGCCAGCAGAAAATTAATCCAGGGCAACTATGGCTACACCTTC. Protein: CASRKLIQGNYGYTF.

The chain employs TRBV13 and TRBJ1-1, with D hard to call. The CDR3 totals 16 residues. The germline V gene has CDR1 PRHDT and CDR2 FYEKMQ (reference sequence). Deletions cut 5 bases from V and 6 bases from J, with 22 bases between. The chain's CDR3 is CASSPYPPKVGAEAFF. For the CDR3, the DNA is TGTGCCAGCAGCCCCTACCCTCCAAAGGTCGGGGCTGAAGCTTTCTTT.

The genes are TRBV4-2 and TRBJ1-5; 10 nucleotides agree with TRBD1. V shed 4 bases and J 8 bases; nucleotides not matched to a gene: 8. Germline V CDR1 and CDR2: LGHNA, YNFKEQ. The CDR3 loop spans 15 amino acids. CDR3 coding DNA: TGTGCCAGCAGCCCCGGGACAGGGGACATTGAGCCCCAGCATTTT. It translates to CASSPGTGDIEPQHF.

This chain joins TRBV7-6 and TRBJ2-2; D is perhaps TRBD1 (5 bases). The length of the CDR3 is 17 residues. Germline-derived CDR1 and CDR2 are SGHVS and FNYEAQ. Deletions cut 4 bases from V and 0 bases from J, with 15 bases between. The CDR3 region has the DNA TGTGCCAGCAGCTCCTGGACACTCCAAACGAACACCGGGGAGCTGTTTTTT. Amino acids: CASSSWTLQTNTGELFF.

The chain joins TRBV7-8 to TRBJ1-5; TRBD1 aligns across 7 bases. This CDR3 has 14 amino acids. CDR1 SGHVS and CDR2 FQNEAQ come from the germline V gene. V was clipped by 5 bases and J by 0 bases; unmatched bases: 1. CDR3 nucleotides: TGTGCCAGCAGCCGACAGGGTAGCAATCAGCCCCAGCATTTT. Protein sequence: CASSRQGSNQPQHF.

The CDR3 sequence is CATSRALAVYEQYF. CDR3 DNA: TGTGCCACCAGCAGAGCTCTAGCTGTCTACGAGCAGTACTTC. The V call is TRBV15, the J call TRBJ2-5, with D possibly being TRBD2 (5 bases). The J call may be faulty, since TRBJ2-7 better matches the DNA end. This CDR3 has 14 residues. The V gene's germline CDR1 is LNHNV and CDR2 YYDKDF (reference sequence).

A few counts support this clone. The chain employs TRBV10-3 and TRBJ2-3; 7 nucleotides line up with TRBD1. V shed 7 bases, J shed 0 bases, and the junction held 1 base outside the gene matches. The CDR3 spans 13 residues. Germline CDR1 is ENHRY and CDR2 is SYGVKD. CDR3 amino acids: CAITGGSTDTQYF. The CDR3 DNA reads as TGTGCCATCACAGGGGGTAGCACAGATACGCAGTATTTT.

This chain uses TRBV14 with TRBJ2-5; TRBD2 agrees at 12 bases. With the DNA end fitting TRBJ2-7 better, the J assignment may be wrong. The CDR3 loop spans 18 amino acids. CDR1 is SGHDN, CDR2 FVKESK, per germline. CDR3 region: CASSPRLAGAILTHEQYF. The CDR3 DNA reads TGTGCCAGCAGCCCACGACTAGCGGGGGCTATCCTAACCCACGAGCAGTACTTC.

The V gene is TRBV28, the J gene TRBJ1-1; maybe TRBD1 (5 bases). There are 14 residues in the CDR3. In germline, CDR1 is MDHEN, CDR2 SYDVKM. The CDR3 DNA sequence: TGTGCTAACCCGGGAGGGGATGGGGACACTGAAGCTTTCTTT. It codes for CANPGGDGDTEAFF.

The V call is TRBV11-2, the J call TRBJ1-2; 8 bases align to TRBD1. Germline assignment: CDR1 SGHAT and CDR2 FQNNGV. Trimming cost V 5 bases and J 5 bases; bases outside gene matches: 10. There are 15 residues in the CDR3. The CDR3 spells CASSRFPGQEYGYTF. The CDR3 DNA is TGTGCCAGCAGCCGTTTCCCGGGACAGGAGTATGGCTACACCTTC.

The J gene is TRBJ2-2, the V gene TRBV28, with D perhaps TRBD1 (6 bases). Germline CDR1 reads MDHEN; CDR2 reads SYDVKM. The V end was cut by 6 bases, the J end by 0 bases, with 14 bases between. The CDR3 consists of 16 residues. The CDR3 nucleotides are TGTGCCAGCAGGAGAGGGCAGGGGACGAACACCGGGGAGCTGTTTTTT. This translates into CASRRGQGTNTGELFF.

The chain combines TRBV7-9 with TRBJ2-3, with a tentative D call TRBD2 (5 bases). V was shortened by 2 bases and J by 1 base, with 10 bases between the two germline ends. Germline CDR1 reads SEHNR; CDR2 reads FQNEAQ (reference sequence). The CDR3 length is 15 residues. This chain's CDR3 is CASSLFGVGTDTQYF. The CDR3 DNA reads TGTGCCAGCAGCTTATTCGGGGTCGGCACAGATACGCAGTATTTT.

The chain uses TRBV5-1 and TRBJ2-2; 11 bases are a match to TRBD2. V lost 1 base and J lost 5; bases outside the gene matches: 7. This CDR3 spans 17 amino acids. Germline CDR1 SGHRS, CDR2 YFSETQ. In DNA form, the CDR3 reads TGCGCCAGCAGCTTGAATAGCGGGAGGGCCAGAACCGGGGAGCTGTTTTTT. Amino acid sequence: CASSLNSGRARTGELFF.

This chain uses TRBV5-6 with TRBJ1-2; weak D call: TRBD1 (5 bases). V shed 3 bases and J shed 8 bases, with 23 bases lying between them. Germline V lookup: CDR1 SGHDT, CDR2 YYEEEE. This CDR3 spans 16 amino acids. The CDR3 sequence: CASSSASSGGVGGYTF. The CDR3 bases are TGTGCCAGCAGCTCTGCAAGCTCTGGAGGGGTGGGCGGCTACACCTTC.

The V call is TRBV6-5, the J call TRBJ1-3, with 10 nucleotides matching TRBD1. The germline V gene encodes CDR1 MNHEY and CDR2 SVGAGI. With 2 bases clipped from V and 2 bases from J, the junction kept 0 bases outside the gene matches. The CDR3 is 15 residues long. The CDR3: CASSYGTGAGNTIYF. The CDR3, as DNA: TGTGCCAGCAGTTACGGGACAGGGGCTGGAAACACCATATATTTT.

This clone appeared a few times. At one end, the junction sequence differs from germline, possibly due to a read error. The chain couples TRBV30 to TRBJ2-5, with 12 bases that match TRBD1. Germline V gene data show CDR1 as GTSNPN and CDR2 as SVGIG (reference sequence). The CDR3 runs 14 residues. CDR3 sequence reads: CAWTPGQGASKGDF. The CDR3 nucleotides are TGTGCCTGGACGCCGGGACAGGGGGCTTCCAAGGGCGACTTC.

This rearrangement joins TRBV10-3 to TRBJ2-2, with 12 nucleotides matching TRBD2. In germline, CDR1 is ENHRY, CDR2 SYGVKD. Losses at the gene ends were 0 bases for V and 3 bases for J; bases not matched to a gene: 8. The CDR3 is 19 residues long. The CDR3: CAISESGFRLAGDTGELFF. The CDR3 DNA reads TGTGCCATCAGTGAGTCGGGCTTCCGACTAGCGGGGGACACCGGGGAGCTGTTTTTT.

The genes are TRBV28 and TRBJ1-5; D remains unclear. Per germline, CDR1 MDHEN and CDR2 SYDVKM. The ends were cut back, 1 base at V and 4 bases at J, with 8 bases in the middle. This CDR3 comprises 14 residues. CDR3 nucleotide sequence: TGTGCCAGCAGTTTATCACTACGGAATCAGCCCCAGCATTTT. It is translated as CASSLSLRNQPQHF.

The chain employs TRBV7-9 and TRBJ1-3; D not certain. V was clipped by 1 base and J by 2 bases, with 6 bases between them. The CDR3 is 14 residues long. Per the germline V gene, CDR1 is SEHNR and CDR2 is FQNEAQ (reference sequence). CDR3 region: CASSLVLAGNTIYF. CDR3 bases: TGTGCCAGCAGCTTAGTACTCGCTGGAAACACCATATATTTT. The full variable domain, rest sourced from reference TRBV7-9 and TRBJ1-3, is DTGVSQNPRHKITKRGQNVTFRCDPISEHNRLYWYRQTLGQGPEFLTYFQNEAQLEKSRLLSDRFSAERPKGSFSTLEIQRTEQGDSAMYLCASSLVLAGNTIYFGEGSWLTVV.

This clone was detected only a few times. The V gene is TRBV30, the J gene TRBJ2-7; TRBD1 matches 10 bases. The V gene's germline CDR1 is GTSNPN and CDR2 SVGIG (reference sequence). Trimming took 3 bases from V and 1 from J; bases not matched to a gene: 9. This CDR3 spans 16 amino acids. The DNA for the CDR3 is TGTGCCTGGAGAGGCATAGGACAGGGGGTTTCCTACGAGCAGTACTTC. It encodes CAWRGIGQGVSYEQYF.

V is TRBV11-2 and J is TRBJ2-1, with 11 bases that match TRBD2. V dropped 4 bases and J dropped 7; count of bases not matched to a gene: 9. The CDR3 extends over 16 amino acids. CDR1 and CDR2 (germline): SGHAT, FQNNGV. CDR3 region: CASSSVLAGASNEQFF. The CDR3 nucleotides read TGTGCCAGCAGCTCGGTACTAGCGGGAGCTTCAAATGAGCAGTTCTTC.

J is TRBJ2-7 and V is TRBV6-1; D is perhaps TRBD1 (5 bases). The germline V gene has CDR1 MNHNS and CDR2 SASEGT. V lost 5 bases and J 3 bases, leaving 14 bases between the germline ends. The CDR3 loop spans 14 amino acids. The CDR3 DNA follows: TGTGCCAGCAGTTTGGGATCCAGGGACTACGAGCAGTACTTC. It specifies CASSLGSRDYEQYF.

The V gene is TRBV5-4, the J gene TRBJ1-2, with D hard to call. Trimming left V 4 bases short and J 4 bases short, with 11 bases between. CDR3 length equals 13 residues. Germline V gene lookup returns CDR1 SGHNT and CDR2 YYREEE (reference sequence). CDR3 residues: CASSPTSAYGYTF. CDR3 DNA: TGTGCCAGCAGCCCGACATCAGCCTATGGCTACACCTTC.

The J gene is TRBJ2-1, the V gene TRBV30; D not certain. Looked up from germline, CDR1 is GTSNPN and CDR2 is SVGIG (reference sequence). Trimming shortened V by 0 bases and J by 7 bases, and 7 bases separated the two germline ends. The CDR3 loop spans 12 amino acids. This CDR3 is CAWSVQANEQFF. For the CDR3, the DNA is TGTGCCTGGAGTGTACAAGCGAATGAGCAGTTCTTC. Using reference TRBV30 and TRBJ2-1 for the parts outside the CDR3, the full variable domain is SQTIHQWPATLVQPVGSPLSLECTVEGTSNPNLYWYRQAAGRGLQLLFYSVGIGQISSEVPQNLSASRPQDRQFILSSKKLLLSDSGFYLCAWSVQANEQFFGPGTRLTVL.

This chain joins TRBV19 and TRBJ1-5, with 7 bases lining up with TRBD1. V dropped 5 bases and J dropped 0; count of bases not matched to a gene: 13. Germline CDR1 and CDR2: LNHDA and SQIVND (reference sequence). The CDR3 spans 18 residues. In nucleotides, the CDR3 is TGTGCCAGTAGTGTCGACAGGGTGTCGACTTATAGCAATCAGCCCCAGCATTTT. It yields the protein CASSVDRVSTYSNQPQHF.

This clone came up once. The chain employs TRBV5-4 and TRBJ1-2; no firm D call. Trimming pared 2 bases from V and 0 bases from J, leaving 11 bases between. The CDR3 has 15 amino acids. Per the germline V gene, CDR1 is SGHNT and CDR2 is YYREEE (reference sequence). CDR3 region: CASSFSGGTNYGYTF. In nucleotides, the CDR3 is TGTGCCAGCAGCTTTTCCGGCGGGACTAACTATGGCTACACCTTC.